This T cell receptor beta chain was identified during a study of blood T cell repertoires in COVID-19. The repertoire was sequenced with immunoSEQ multiplex PCR; TCRdb's copy has only in-frame clones and lacks some. The sample lists roughly 120,000 clones; more than 90% were seen once. Germline CDR1 LGHNA, CDR2 YNFKEQ. With 1 base clipped from V and 5 bases from J, the junction kept 9 bases outside the gene matches. This CDR3 has 16 residues. The chain employs TRBV4-2 and TRBJ2-5; 8 bases fit TRBD2. The sequence derives from a man aged 55 to 69 with COVID-19, enrolled during active disease. What was sequenced was peripheral blood. Here the CDR3 DNA reads TGTGCCAGCAGCCAAGTTGGCGGGGGGCCTCGGGAGACCCAGTACTTC. As protein: CASSQVGGGPRETQYF.